This T cell receptor beta chain was recorded in a study of shared clonotypes between healthy human individuals. The study, taken as a whole, reports: A reduction in generation probabilities was seen for non-shared clonotypes relative to those shared by all four donors.

Donors had no recently reported acute infections or vaccinations and were HIV-negative. Germline V gene data show CDR1 as DFQATT and CDR2 as SNEGSKA (reference sequence). V lost 5 bases and J lost 6, with 8 bases in between. This CDR3 is built from 11 residues. With respect to this clone: Its matching antigen is unknown.

Generated by immunoSEQ multiplex PCR, the TCRdb table keeps only in-frame clones and is missing some. Of more than 1.2 million clones listed, approximately 98.5% are singletons. This sequence originates from a man aged 25-40 years in good health. The gene calls are TRBV20-1 and TRBJ2-1; D not resolved. Sequencing was carried out using naive CD4+ T cells sorted from blood. As for subset: CD45RA+ positively selected. In DNA form, the CDR3 reads TGCAGTGCTCTAACTGGCAATGAGCAGTTCTTC. This codes for CSALTGNEQFF.